The 16 T cell receptor beta chains reported below all come from one sample, sequenced in a study of shared clonotypes between healthy human individuals. Data came from immunoSEQ multiplex PCR; TCRdb stores just in-frame clones and leaves some out. The sample holds about 530,000 clones, approximately 95% seen once. The sequenced sample consisted of naive CD4+ T cells sorted from blood. Subset defined: CD45RA+ positively selected. Source of these receptors: a woman in her 30s in good health.

This clone was observed a single time. This chain joins TRBV27 and TRBJ1-5, with 8 bases matching TRBD1. V was pared by 6 bases and J by 6 bases, with 7 bases of the junction left unmatched. The CDR3 length is 14 residues. The germline V gene encodes CDR1 MNHEY and CDR2 SMNVEV (reference sequence). For the CDR3, the DNA is TGTGCCAGCAGACGGACAGGGAAGAGTCAGCCCCAGCATTTT. Protein product: CASRRTGKSQPQHF.

The chain is built from TRBV6-5 and TRBJ2-7, with no clear D. Between the trimmed V and J ends, which lost 6 bases and 2 bases, there was a span of 14 bases. This CDR3 is built from 14 residues. CDR1 is MNHEY and CDR2 is SVGAGI in the germline V gene. The CDR3 loop is CASSRSQSPYEQYF. CDR3 nucleotides: TGTGCCAGCAGCCGTAGTCAGTCCCCCTACGAGCAGTACTTC.

The chain joins TRBV7-2 to TRBJ2-7; TRBD2 matches at 8 bases. V was pared by 2 bases and J by 4 bases, with 1 base of the junction left unmatched. This CDR3 comprises 13 residues. Germline V lookup: CDR1 SGHTA, CDR2 FQGNSA. The CDR3 region has the DNA TGTGCCAGCAGCTTAATAGCGGGGTACGAGCAGTACTTC. The encoded protein is CASSLIAGYEQYF.

The chain joins TRBV6-4 to TRBJ2-7, with 8 bases identical to TRBD1. Germline V gene data show CDR1 as MRHNA and CDR2 as SNTAGT. Trimming removed 6 bases from V and 0 bases from J; junction bases left unmatched: 7. The CDR3 loop spans 15 amino acids. This chain's CDR3 is CASRTGTGGSYEQYF. The CDR3 coding sequence is TGTGCCAGCAGAACCGGGACAGGTGGCTCCTACGAGCAGTACTTC.

V gene TRBV6-5 combines with J gene TRBJ1-2, with D uncertain. V was clipped by 2 bases and J by 6 bases, with 10 bases between them. Per germline, CDR1 MNHEY and CDR2 SVGAGI. The CDR3 length is 13 residues. In DNA form, the CDR3 reads TGTGCCAGCAGTTACGCCGGGGTCGATGGCTACACCTTC. Its translation: CASSYAGVDGYTF.

CDR3 protein: CASSTETGTSRKLFF. CDR3 nucleotides: TGTGCCAGTAGTACGGAAACAGGGACCTCTCGAAAACTGTTTTTT. The chain combines TRBV19 with TRBJ1-4; TRBD1 might be the D (6 bases). The ends were cut back, 4 bases at V and 10 bases at J, with 19 bases in the middle. Germline values: CDR1 LNHDA, CDR2 SQIVND (reference sequence). The CDR3 totals 15 residues.

The chain joins TRBV7-2 to TRBJ2-5; maybe TRBD2 (6 bases). Near its end, the DNA agrees better with TRBJ2-7, so the J call may be wrong. Germline CDR1 SGHTA, CDR2 FQGNSA. This CDR3 spans 14 amino acids. CDR3 region: CASSLDRGIYEQYF. The CDR3 DNA reads TGTGCCAGCAGCTTAGATCGGGGGATCTACGAGCAGTACTTC.

This rearrangement joins TRBV10-3 to TRBJ2-1; 13 positions match TRBD2. The V gene's germline CDR1 is ENHRY and CDR2 SYGVKD. Trimming took 4 bases from V and 6 from J; bases not matched to a gene: 6. This CDR3 spans 16 amino acids. CDR3 loop: CAISGLAGGLSNEQFF. CDR3 in DNA: TGTGCCATCAGTGGACTAGCGGGAGGCTTGAGCAATGAGCAGTTCTTC.

The chain couples TRBV19 to TRBJ2-3, with 8 bases aligning to TRBD1. V was pared by 6 bases and J by 6 bases, with 8 bases of the junction left unmatched. CDR1 is LNHDA, CDR2 SQIVND, per germline (reference sequence). The CDR3 runs to 14 residues. The CDR3 DNA reads as TGTGCCAGTAGAAAGACAGGGGCCGACGATACGCAGTATTTT. Protein: CASRKTGADDTQYF.

This chain uses TRBV5-6 with TRBJ1-2; a possible D gene is TRBD1 (6 bases). V was trimmed by 5 bases and J by 8 bases, leaving 28 bases between them. The CDR3 is made up of 17 amino acids. Germline values: CDR1 SGHDT, CDR2 YYEEEE. For the CDR3, the DNA is TGTGCCAGCAGTCTCACAGGGCCCTCTTATTCAGCCGGGGGCTACACCTTC. It is translated as CASSLTGPSYSAGGYTF.

V gene TRBV5-3 combines with J gene TRBJ2-3; no clear D. TRBV5-3 is recorded as an ORF, its role being uncertain. With 6 bases removed from V and 6 bases from J, the gap between germline ends came to 17 bases. The CDR3 loop spans 14 amino acids. CDR3 sequence (DNA): TGTGCCAGAAACGGCAGGACCTTGGGGGATACGCAGTATTTT. It codes for CARNGRTLGDTQYF.

The V gene is TRBV9, the J gene TRBJ2-1; 12 bases line up with TRBD2. The CDR3 is 15 residues long. Germline loops: CDR1 SGDLS, CDR2 YYNGEE. J was trimmed by 9 bases and V by 3 bases; bases with no gene match: 7. CDR3 nucleotide sequence: TGTGCCAGCAGCGCTAAACTAGCGGGAGGCGGTGAGCAGTTCTTC. This gives the protein CASSAKLAGGGEQFF.

The genes are TRBV6-5 and TRBJ1-2, with D hard to call. Trimming stripped 0 bases from V and 4 bases from J, with 6 bases between. The CDR3 runs to 13 residues. Per germline, CDR1 MNHEY and CDR2 SVGAGI. CDR3 nucleotide sequence: TGTGCCAGCAGTTACTCGCCCCCCTATGGCTACACCTTC. This sequence encodes CASSYSPPYGYTF.

The chain is built from TRBV19 and TRBJ2-3; 12 bases agree with TRBD2. Per the germline V gene, CDR1 is LNHDA and CDR2 is SQIVND (reference sequence). V shed 10 bases, J shed 6 bases, and the junction held 8 bases outside the gene matches. The CDR3 runs to 14 residues. CDR3 bases: TGTGCCACCCGACTAGCGGGAGTAGTCGATACGCAGTATTTT. Translation gives CATRLAGVVDTQYF.

The chain joins TRBV5-1 to TRBJ2-6; 11 bases are a match to TRBD2. V shed 1 base and J 3 bases; nucleotides not matched to a gene: 9. Germline CDR1 is SGHRS and CDR2 is YFSETQ. The length of the CDR3 is 19 residues. The DNA of the CDR3 is TGCGCCAGCAGCTTGAATCGTCTAGCGGGAGGAGTTGGGGCCAACGTCCTGACTTTC. Its translation is CASSLNRLAGGVGANVLTF.

The rearrangement joins TRBV18 to TRBJ2-7, with a tentative D call TRBD2 (5 bases). V was trimmed by 6 bases and J by 5 bases, leaving 23 bases between them. The germline V gene encodes CDR1 KGHSH and CDR2 LQKENI. The CDR3 has 16 residues. DNA for the CDR3: TGTGCCAGCTCCCCAAGACCAAGAACTAGTATCGACGAGCAGTACTTC. Encoded protein: CASSPRPRTSIDEQYF.